This paragraph covers one TCR beta chain sequence. This sample is part of a study of blood T cell repertoires in COVID-19. Study details: The analysed material was cDNA or gDNA that came from T cells, B-cell-depleted T cells, or PBMCs.

Clinical histories supplied by participants themselves formed the basis of cohort assignment. Two negative PCRs, clearance, or symptom resolution had been documented for recovered Cohort 3 donors. CDR1 and CDR2 from the germline V gene are SQVTM and ANQGSEA. CDR3 size: 14 residues. V was pared by 7 bases and J by 4 bases, with 11 bases of the junction left unmatched. In the original processing: Amplification from reference gene primers served as the basis for estimated nucleated cell counts. Some clones are missing from TCRdb's copy, which holds only in-frame ones; the method was immunoSEQ multiplex PCR. D and trimming were read from the DNA, whereas the V and J calls and clone size are those reported in that table. Altogether 250,000 to 350,000 clones are present, roughly 90% being singletons, with the ten largest covering around 2.5%.

Input material: PBMCs or T cells enriched from blood (not recorded which). This chain links TRBV29-1 with TRBJ2-3, with TRBD1 matching over 7 bases. The TCR originated in a man aged 55 to 70 who had recovered from COVID-19. The DNA for the CDR3 is TGCAGCGGGAAGTCGGGACAGAAGGCAGATACGCAGTATTTT. Translated, it gives CSGKSGQKADTQYF.